The 10 T cell receptor beta chains presented below share a single source sample, sequenced in a study of shared clonotypes between healthy human individuals. The repertoire was sequenced with immunoSEQ multiplex PCR; TCRdb's copy has only in-frame clones and lacks some. The sample shows about 2.4 million clones, 93% of them seen only once. Material: naive CD4+ T cells from PBMCs. Subset given: CD45RA+ positively selected. The receptors were sampled from a man between 18 and 29 years old in good health. Some clones in this sample may be carry-over from other donors' samples.

This chain uses TRBV5-1 with TRBJ2-5, with TRBD2 matching 11 bases. This CDR3 has 16 amino acids. From germline, CDR1 is SGHRS and CDR2 YFSETQ. V trimming: 7 bases; J trimming: 3 bases; junction bases outside the gene matches: 11. CDR3 sequence: CASSNSGRAGEETQYF. In DNA, the CDR3 is TGCGCCAGCTCCAATAGCGGGAGGGCCGGGGAAGAGACCCAGTACTTC.

The rearrangement joins TRBV10-3 to TRBJ1-5; unclear D gene. Germline V gene data show CDR1 as ENHRY and CDR2 as SYGVKD. The CDR3 totals 15 residues. With 0 bases removed from V and 3 bases from J, the gap between germline ends came to 9 bases. CDR3 residues: CAISESKGINQPQHF. Written as DNA, the CDR3 is TGTGCCATCAGTGAGTCGAAAGGGATCAATCAGCCCCAGCATTTT.

The table lists this clone with a count of one. This chain uses TRBV28 with TRBJ1-2; D gene ambiguous. The CDR3 length is 13 residues. CDR1 is MDHEN and CDR2 is SYDVKM in the germline V gene. Between the trimmed V and J ends, which lost 7 bases and 4 bases, there was a span of 13 bases. The CDR3 spells CASTKPGPYGYTF. Written as DNA, the CDR3 is TGTGCCAGCACAAAACCCGGGCCCTATGGCTACACCTTC.

The V and J genes are TRBV19 and TRBJ2-3; TRBD2 agrees at 10 bases. Germline V gene data show CDR1 as LNHDA and CDR2 as SQIVND (reference sequence). V shed 5 bases and J 2 bases; nucleotides not matched to a gene: 4. CDR3 size: 15 residues. The CDR3: CASSGLADNTDTQYF. In DNA, the CDR3 is TGTGCCAGTAGTGGACTAGCGGATAACACAGATACGCAGTATTTT.

Regarding this clone: This sample includes further DNA sequences coding for the same CDR3. The chain carries TRBV18 and TRBJ1-4; no firm D call. The germline V gene encodes CDR1 KGHSH and CDR2 LQKENI. Between the trimmed V and J ends, which lost 4 bases and 6 bases, there was a span of 9 bases. This CDR3 comprises 13 residues. The CDR3 region is CASSQGLDEKLFF. The CDR3 DNA sequence: TGTGCCAGCTCACAGGGATTGGATGAAAAACTGTTTTTT.

In this sample, this clone turned up a few times. Other DNA sequences in the same sample also yield this CDR3. The rearrangement joins TRBV6-5 to TRBJ1-2, with 7 positions matching TRBD1. The junction had 5 bases not matched to a gene; V was cut back by 8 bases and J by 8 bases. The CDR3 is made up of 11 amino acids. Germline CDR1 is MNHEY and CDR2 is SVGAGI. This CDR3 is CASSTGRGYTF. In nucleotides, the CDR3 is TGTGCCAGCTCGACAGGGCGCGGCTACACCTTC.

This clone was detected once. This sequence joins TRBV5-1 and TRBJ2-7, with 8 positions matching TRBD1. This CDR3 has 13 amino acids. With V trimmed by 5 bases and J by 6 bases, 7 bases remained unmatched. In germline, CDR1 is SGHRS, CDR2 YFSETQ. CDR3 protein: CASRRDRFVEQYF. CDR3 DNA: TGCGCCAGCAGGAGGGACAGGTTTGTCGAGCAGTACTTC.

V and J are TRBV28 and TRBJ1-2; 8 bases fit TRBD1. CDR3 length equals 14 residues. The germline V gene encodes CDR1 MDHEN and CDR2 SYDVKM. Trimming cost V 7 bases and J 4 bases; bases outside gene matches: 8. This CDR3 is CASTSRGLGYGYTF. For the CDR3, the DNA is TGTGCCAGCACGTCCAGGGGGCTGGGCTATGGCTACACCTTC.

The chain couples TRBV15 to TRBJ1-1, with D maybe TRBD1 (6 bases). V lost 8 bases and J lost 0, with 13 bases in between. The germline CDR1 and CDR2 sequences are LNHNV and YYDKDF (reference sequence). This CDR3 is 14 amino acids long. The CDR3 reads CATRWGRVNTEAFF. CDR3 DNA: TGTGCCACCCGTTGGGGGCGGGTGAACACTGAAGCTTTCTTT.

V is TRBV6-5 and J is TRBJ2-7, with D uncertain. Between the trimmed V and J ends, which lost 2 bases and 3 bases, there was a span of 14 bases. CDR3 length: 15 residues. Germline V lookup: CDR1 MNHEY, CDR2 SVGAGI. CDR3 residues: CASSYEGAGLYEQYF. DNA of the CDR3: TGTGCCAGCAGTTACGAAGGCGCCGGGCTCTACGAGCAGTACTTC.